A selection of T cell receptor beta chains follows, all from one sample in a study of graft-versus-host responses after intestinal transplantation. The repertoire was sequenced with immunoSEQ multiplex PCR; TCRdb's copy has only in-frame clones and lacks some. The sample yields over 80,000 clones, 80% to 95% seen once. Their recognized antigens are unknown. The sample in question was unstimulated CD8+ T cells sorted from spleen or lymph node cells, obtained before transplant. These receptors came from a human donor who was the organ donor for an intestinal transplant. The CDR3 runs from the conserved cysteine through the conserved F or W. D genes are given only for firm matches. Not all rows give a size; the values are once, few, many and, for expanded clones, a class.

>TRBJ2-7|-|TRBV4-3|13|-
CASSPEASGVQYF
TGCGCCAGCAGCCCTGAGGCTTCGGGGGTGCAGTACTTC
>TRBJ1-1|-|TRBV6-5|14|-
CASTTDTGWTEAFF
TGTGCCAGCACTACCGATACAGGGTGGACTGAAGCTTTCTTT
>TRBJ1-1|-|TRBV5-5|15|-
CASSLPETGNTEAFF
TGTGCCAGCAGCTTGCCCGAAACAGGGAACACTGAAGCTTTCTTT
>TRBJ2-1|-|TRBV25-1|13|-
CASTDGVRDEQFF
TGTGCCAGCACCGACGGTGTTCGGGATGAGCAGTTCTTC
>TRBJ1-2|-|TRBV6-4|15|TRBD1
CASRPNRGLNYGYTF
TGTGCCAGCAGGCCCAACAGGGGCCTAAACTATGGCTACACCTTC
>TRBJ2-3|-|TRBV9|14|-
CASSAETGYHTQYF
TGTGCCAGCAGCGCAGAAACAGGGTACCATACGCAGTATTTT
>TRBJ2-3|-|TRBV5-1|16|-
CASSTHSGSPTDTQYF
TGCGCCAGCAGCACACATAGCGGAAGCCCCACAGATACGCAGTATTTT
>TRBJ2-1|-|TRBV7-6|15|TRBD2
CASSFRTSASHEQFF
TGTGCCAGCAGCTTCAGGACTAGCGCCTCACATGAGCAGTTCTTC
>TRBJ1-1|-|TRBV4-1|14|-
CASSQLYRNTEAFF
TGCGCCAGCAGCCAACTCTACCGGAACACTGAAGCTTTCTTT
>TRBJ2-1|-|TRBV9|17|TRBD1
CASSVDPLTGCMYEQFF
TGTGCCAGCAGCGTAGACCCCTTGACAGGGTGTATGTATGAGCAGTTCTTC
>TRBJ1-2|-|TRBV4-3|13|-
CASSQISGEGYTF
TGCGCCAGCAGCCAGATCTCGGGGGAAGGCTACACCTTC
>TRBJ1-1|-|TRBV7-2|15|-
CASSLRMGAGTEAFF
TGTGCCAGCAGCCTAAGGATGGGCGCGGGCACTGAAGCTTTCTTT
>TRBJ2-7|-|TRBV27|13|TRBD2
CASGLAGPYEQYF
TGTGCCAGCGGACTAGCGGGGCCCTACGAGCAGTACTTC
>TRBJ2-7|-|TRBV9|13|-
CASSVADSYEQYF
TGTGCCAGCAGCGTAGCAGATTCCTACGAGCAGTACTTC
>TRBJ2-7|-|TRBV9|14|-
CASSVVPTAPEQYF
TGTGCCAGCAGCGTAGTCCCTACCGCACCCGAGCAGTACTTC
>TRBJ1-2|-|TRBV28|14|-
CASSFEGANYGYTF
TGTGCCAGCAGTTTTGAGGGAGCTAACTATGGCTACACCTTC
>TRBJ2-7|once|TRBV19|12|-
CASRASGYEQYF
TGTGCCAGTAGGGCGAGCGGGTACGAGCAGTACTTC
>TRBJ2-1|-|TRBV25-1|15|TRBD1
CASSEYHGQGYEQFF
TGTGCCAGCAGTGAATATCATGGACAGGGCTATGAGCAGTTCTTC
>TRBJ2-2|-|TRBV4-3|15|TRBD2
CASSQSGGGTGELFF
TGCGCCAGCAGCCAAAGCGGGGGTGGTACCGGGGAGCTGTTTTTT
>TRBJ2-3|once|TRBV5-4|16|TRBD2
CASRDGLAGGADTQYF
TGTGCCAGCAGAGATGGACTAGCGGGGGGAGCAGATACGCAGTATTTT
>TRBJ1-4|-|TRBV4-3|14|-
CASSPGGGGEKLFF
TGCGCCAGCAGCCCGGGGGGGGGCGGAGAAAAACTGTTTTTT
>TRBJ2-2|-|TRBV16|17|-
CASSQFSTGPNTGELFF
TGTGCCAGCAGCCAATTTTCGACAGGACCGAACACCGGGGAGCTGTTTTTT
>TRBJ2-3|-|TRBV4-3|15|TRBD2
CASSLGLAVIDTQYF
TGCGCCAGCAGCCTGGGACTAGCGGTAATAGATACGCAGTATTTT
>TRBJ2-1|-|TRBV4-1|18|TRBD2
CASSQDSGSGGRYNEQFF
TGCGCCAGCAGCCAAGATTCGGGGTCGGGGGGGCGCTACAATGAGCAGTTCTTC
>TRBJ2-1|-|TRBV18|10|-
CASSPSEQFF
TGTGCCAGCTCACCCAGTGAGCAGTTCTTC
>TRBJ1-2|-|TRBV28|14|-
CASSFLAGNYGYTF
TGTGCCAGCAGCTTCTTAGCAGGGAACTATGGCTACACCTTC
>TRBJ2-7|-|TRBV27|15|-
CASSLRGGISYEQYF
TGTGCCAGCAGCCTAAGAGGGGGAATCTCCTACGAGCAGTACTTC
>TRBJ2-1|once|TRBV4-1|14|TRBD2
CASSQSGGANEQFF
TGCGCCAGCAGCCAATCCGGGGGGGCAAATGAGCAGTTCTTC
>TRBJ2-7|-|TRBV28|14|TRBD2
CASSRRTSGYEQYF
TGTGCCAGCAGCCGGAGGACTAGCGGATACGAGCAGTACTTC
>TRBJ1-6|-|TRBV6-5|15|-
CASTYGQGTSSPLHF
TGTGCCAGCACCTACGGGCAGGGGACGAGTTCACCCCTCCACTTT
>TRBJ2-7|-|TRBV4-3|19|TRBD2
CASSQEGPFSLAEAYEQYF
TGCGCCAGCAGCCAAGAGGGGCCCTTTTCCCTAGCGGAAGCCTACGAGCAGTACTTC
>TRBJ1-4|-|TRBV2|13|-
CASMPGLGEKLFF
TGTGCCAGCATGCCAGGGTTAGGTGAAAAACTGTTTTTT
>TRBJ2-7|-|TRBV28|14|TRBD2
CASSLGLAPYEQYF
TGTGCCAGCAGTTTGGGACTAGCACCCTACGAGCAGTACTTC
>TRBJ1-2|-|TRBV28|16|-
CASTVQRAAANYGYTF
TGTGCCAGCACTGTTCAGAGGGCGGCAGCTAACTATGGCTACACCTTC
>TRBJ2-2|-|TRBV4-2|16|TRBD2
CASSQLGGDGTGELFF
TGTGCCAGCAGCCAACTGGGAGGGGACGGCACCGGGGAGCTGTTTTTT
>TRBJ2-7|-|TRBV7-9|15|TRBD2
CASSLVAGGPYEQYF
TGTGCCAGCAGCTTAGTAGCGGGGGGCCCCTACGAGCAGTACTTC
>TRBJ2-3|-|TRBV7-3|14|TRBD2
CASSPSGGTDTQYF
TGTGCCAGCAGCCCTAGCGGGGGCACAGATACGCAGTATTTT
>TRBJ1-5|once|TRBV28|15|-
CASTLAGEGNQPQHF
TGTGCCAGCACCTTGGCCGGGGAGGGCAATCAGCCCCAGCATTTT
>TRBJ1-1|-|TRBV9|15|-
CASSVSGTLNTEAFF
TGTGCCAGCAGCGTCTCCGGGACACTCAACACTGAAGCTTTCTTT
>TRBJ1-6|-|TRBV6-1|14|TRBD1
CASVLGQSVSPLHF
TGTGCCAGTGTTCTGGGACAGTCGGTTTCACCCCTCCACTTT
>TRBJ1-5|-|TRBV7-9|13|-
CASSPGNGQPQHF
TGTGCCAGCAGCCCAGGGAATGGGCAGCCCCAGCATTTT
>TRBJ1-5|-|TRBV28|13|-
CASSLNSNQPQHF
TGTGCCAGCAGTCTTAATAGCAATCAGCCCCAGCATTTT
>TRBJ1-1|-|TRBV19|16|-
CASSTPATGLNTEAFF
TGTGCCAGTAGTACACCCGCGACAGGCCTGAACACTGAAGCTTTCTTT
>TRBJ1-2|-|TRBV2|12|-
CASKGRGRSYTF
TGTGCCAGCAAAGGCAGGGGCCGTAGCTACACCTTC
>TRBJ2-1|-|TRBV7-9|15|TRBD2
CASRYASGADPEQFF
TGTGCCAGCAGGTACGCTAGCGGGGCGGACCCTGAGCAGTTCTTC
>TRBJ2-1|-|TRBV9|13|-
CASSVAPGDEQFF
TGTGCCAGCAGCGTAGCTCCAGGTGATGAGCAGTTCTTC
>TRBJ2-5|-|TRBV7-9|16|TRBD2
CASSLTSGGAEETQYF
TGTGCCAGCAGCTTGACTAGCGGGGGGGCTGAAGAGACCCAGTACTTC
>TRBJ1-5|-|TRBV15|20|TRBD1
CATSRTGQGAGMFGNQPQHF
TGTGCCACCAGCAGAACTGGACAGGGGGCGGGCATGTTCGGCAATCAGCCCCAGCATTTT
>TRBJ2-7|-|TRBV6-1|11|-
CASSDVYEQYF
TGTGCCAGCAGTGACGTTTACGAGCAGTACTTC
>TRBJ1-6|-|TRBV19|21|TRBD1
CASSNPITGADRSGNYSPLHF
TGTGCCAGTAGTAACCCAATCACAGGGGCGGATCGATCCGGTAATTATTCACCCCTCCACTTT